Listed below are T cell receptor beta chains from one sample, sequenced in a study of cytomegalovirus exposure and HLA in healthy donors. TCRdb's table, derived via immunoSEQ multiplex PCR, lists solely in-frame clones and lacks some. The top ten hold less than 3.5% of the sample, which has over 150,000 clones, about 71% seen once. Sequenced sample: PBMCs. The receptors stem from a woman between 40 and 50 years old in good health and CMV-seropositive. Each CDR3 is given with its conserved first and last residue. The D gene is left open where the match is weak. Rows give clone size only sometimes, using once, few, many, or a class for an expanded clone.

j_call	d_call	clone_size	v_call	cdr3_nt	cdr3_aa
TRBJ1-2	.	.	TRBV29-1	TGCAGCGTTGTTCTCGGGTCAATTGGCTACACCTTC	CSVVLGSIGYTF
TRBJ2-2	TRBD2	.	TRBV19	TGTGCCAGTTCCCAGACTAGCGGGACCACCGGGGAGCTGTTTTTT	CASSQTSGTTGELFF
TRBJ2-7	TRBD2	.	TRBV15	TGTGCCACCAGCAGAACTAGCGGGAGCCACGAGCAGTACTTC	CATSRTSGSHEQYF
TRBJ2-3	.	.	TRBV29-1	TGCAGCGTAAATTCCGGGACTAGCACAGATACGCAGTATTTT	CSVNSGTSTDTQYF
TRBJ2-1	.	.	TRBV11-2	TGTGCCAGCAGCCTTACTAGATTGTTAGGCAATGAGCAGTTCTTC	CASSLTRLLGNEQFF
TRBJ2-5	.	.	TRBV18	TGTGCCAGCTCACCCCCTACTAGGCGAGAGACCCAGTACTTC	CASSPPTRRETQYF
TRBJ1-6	.	.	TRBV7-2	TGTGCCAGCAGCAAGGAGGGGGGGAATTCACCCCTCCACTTT	CASSKEGGNSPLHF
TRBJ1-2	TRBD1	.	TRBV5-1	TGCGCCAGCAGCCCGGGGACAGGTTTTGGCTACACCTTC	CASSPGTGFGYTF
TRBJ2-2	.	many	TRBV6-6	TGTGCCAGCTTGAGCACCGGGGAGCTGTTTTTT	CASLSTGELFF
TRBJ1-4	TRBD1	.	TRBV6-5	TGTGCCAGCGGCCGAGACAGGGGGCTTGAAAAACTGTTTTTT	CASGRDRGLEKLFF
TRBJ2-7	.	.	TRBV5-6	TGTGCCAGCAGCTTGACCACCGCCCGCAGGCTCGGGGTAGAGCAGTACTTC	CASSLTTARRLGVEQYF
TRBJ2-1	TRBD2	.	TRBV2	TGTGCCAGCAGTCCCCATAGAGCGGGAGATAGTTACAATGAGCAGTTCTTC	CASSPHRAGDSYNEQFF
TRBJ2-5	TRBD2	.	TRBV2	TGTGCCAGCACCCGGGGACTAGCGGGAGAGACCCAGTACTTC	CASTRGLAGETQYF
TRBJ1-5	TRBD1	.	TRBV4-3	TGCGCCAGCAGCCAGGGGACAGGGGATCAGCCCCAGCATTTT	CASSQGTGDQPQHF
TRBJ1-1	TRBD1	.	TRBV27	TGTGCCAGCAGTTTATCGCCCCTATCGGGACAGGGAATCTTT	CASSLSPLSGQGIF
TRBJ1-1	.	.	TRBV6-6	TGTGCCAGCAGTTACTCGATCCAGGTGGGCACTGAAGCTTTCTTT	CASSYSIQVGTEAFF
TRBJ2-7	TRBD1	.	TRBV6-5	TGTGCCAGCAGTTACGACACGGGACAGGGCTACGAGCAGTACTTC	CASSYDTGQGYEQYF
TRBJ2-6	TRBD1	.	TRBV5-1	TGCGCCAGCAGCATCGGGACAGGGGGACCTGGGGCCAACGTCCTGACTTTC	CASSIGTGGPGANVLTF
TRBJ1-1	.	.	TRBV25-1	TGTGCCAGCAGTGAATGGGAAGGGGATGGCACTGAAGCTTTCTTT	CASSEWEGDGTEAFF
TRBJ2-1	.	.	TRBV11-3	TGTGCCAGCAGCTTAAGAGTCGCGAACAATGAGCAGTTCTTC	CASSLRVANNEQFF
TRBJ2-5	TRBD2	few	TRBV9	TGTGCCAGCAGCGAGCCCGCGTCAGGGGCCCTATCTAGCGGGGGGTACCAAGAGACCCAGTACTTC	CASSEPASGALSSGGYQETQYF
TRBJ2-2	TRBD2	.	TRBV19	TGTGCCAGTAAGCGGCTAGCGGGGTATACCGGGGAGCTGTTTTTT	CASKRLAGYTGELFF